The 22 T cell receptor beta chains listed next were all sequenced from one sample in a study of molecular identifiers for immune sequencing clone quantification. TCRdb processed the PCR reads anew with MiXCR; each CDR3 protein has one entry. The repertoire holds around 40,000 distinct CDR3 sequences, with 15% to 20% as singletons. Sequencing input: naive CD8+ T cells from blood, with Jurkat cell RNA spiked in. Described subset: FACS-sorted CD8+CD4-CCR7+CD45RA+ naive T cells. The receptors here all came from a human donor in good health. Some libraries in this study had Jurkat cell RNA spiked in.

This clonotype was seen ten or more times. The V call is TRBV7-2, the J call TRBJ1-5; D is undetermined. The CDR3 sequence is 15 residues long. Germline V CDR1 and CDR2: SGHTA, FQGNSA. Trimming removed 1 base from V and 5 bases from J, with 12 bases in between. For the CDR3, the DNA is TGTGCCAGCAGCTTAGACCCCAGAGCGGATCAGCCCCAGCATTTT. It yields the protein CASSLDPRADQPQHF.

This clonotype is a singleton in its sample. Possible read error: a much larger clone is one base away. Here the CDR3 reads CASSTHGDKMNTGELFF. The CDR3 DNA follows: TGTGCCAGTAGTACCCATGGGGACAAGATGAACACCGGGGAGCTGTTTTTT. V and J are TRBV19 and TRBJ2-2; tentative D call: TRBD1 (6 bases). V lost 4 bases and J 1 base, leaving 16 bases between the germline ends. Germline V gene lookup returns CDR1 LNHDA and CDR2 SQIVND (reference sequence). This CDR3 contains 17 residues.

Regarding this clonotype: A read error may explain this, as a much larger clone is one base away. This CDR3 is missing its conserved last phenylalanine or tryptophan, likely due to a read error. The J gene is TRBJ2-3, the V gene TRBV28; D is unclear. The CDR3 runs to 16 residues. The germline V and J ends were trimmed by 1 base and 1 base, with 12 bases remaining between them. Germline loops: CDR1 MDHEN, CDR2 SYDVKM. The CDR3 nucleotides read TGTGCCAGCAGTTTATTGGGCAGCACTCGCACAGATACGCAGTATTGT. Translation gives CASSLLGSTRTDTQYC.

This clonotype was counted ten times or more. The chain employs TRBV4-1 and TRBJ2-7; 8 nucleotides agree with TRBD2. V was clipped by 3 bases and J by 0 bases; unmatched bases: 7. CDR3 length: 16 residues. Germline V gene lookup returns CDR1 MGHRA and CDR2 YSYEKL. The CDR3 protein is CASSQDRGGSSYEQYF. The CDR3 DNA sequence: TGCGCCAGCAGCCAGGATCGGGGGGGGAGCTCCTACGAGCAGTACTTC.

This clonotype occurred many times. The chain joins TRBV27 to TRBJ1-2; D is possibly TRBD1 (5 bases). Germline CDR1 MNHEY, CDR2 SMNVEV (reference sequence). This CDR3 has 15 residues. Between the trimmed V and J ends, which lost 2 bases and 4 bases, there was a span of 14 bases. Written as DNA, the CDR3 is TGTGCCAGCAGTTTAAAGGGGCTGCAGGGCTATGGCTACACCTTC. Its protein is CASSLKGLQGYGYTF.

The chain uses TRBV6-2 or TRBV6-3 and TRBJ1-2; D remains unclear. CDR1 is MNHEY and CDR2 is SVGEGT in the germline V gene. CDR3 length equals 13 residues. Between the trimmed V and J ends, which lost 5 bases and 4 bases, there was a span of 11 bases. The chain's CDR3 is CASSHESGYGYTF. The CDR3 DNA follows: TGTGCCAGCAGTCACGAGTCAGGCTATGGCTACACCTTC.

This clonotype was counted many times. This rearrangement joins TRBV5-1 to TRBJ2-5, with a possible D match to TRBD2 (5 bases). Trimming shortened V by 4 bases and J by 5 bases, and 12 bases separated the two germline ends. The CDR3 sequence is 13 residues long. The germline V gene has CDR1 SGHRS and CDR2 YFSETQ. Here the CDR3 DNA reads TGCGCCAGCAGCCTAACGGACTGGGAGACCCAGTACTTC. Protein sequence: CASSLTDWETQYF. Combining the CDR3 with reference TRBV5-1 and TRBJ2-5 gives the whole variable domain KAGVTQTPRYLIKTRGQQVTLSCSPISGHRSVSWYQQTPGQGLQFLFEYFSETQRNKGNFPGRFSGRQFSNSRSEMNVSTLELGDSALYLCASSLTDWETQYFGPGTRLLVL.

This clonotype has just a few counts. The chain uses TRBV30 and TRBJ2-3; 9 bases fit TRBD2. Trimming took 8 bases from V and 2 from J; bases not matched to a gene: 11. The length of the CDR3 is 15 residues. Germline V gives CDR1 GTSNPN, CDR2 SVGIG (reference sequence). CDR3 DNA: TGTGCCGTGACTGGGCTAGCGGGGAACACAGATACGCAGTATTTT. Its translation is CAVTGLAGNTDTQYF.

This clonotype has at least ten counts. The V gene is TRBV15, the J gene TRBJ2-5; D gene unclear. Germline V gene lookup returns CDR1 LNHNV and CDR2 YYDKDF (reference sequence). The CDR3 has 12 amino acids. Trimming shortened V by 8 bases and J by 5 bases, and 12 bases separated the two germline ends. CDR3 residues: CATRLLSETQYF. The CDR3 DNA sequence: TGTGCCACCCGGCTCCTTTCGGAGACCCAGTACTTC.

This clonotype came up many times. V and J are TRBV11-3 and TRBJ2-1; D is possibly TRBD2 (5 bases). CDR3 size: 15 residues. The germline CDR1 and CDR2 sequences are SGHNT and YENEEA. Trimming removed 1 base at V and 3 bases at J, with 10 bases between. This chain's CDR3 is CASSLGGLFYNEQFF. CDR3 nucleotides: TGTGCCAGCAGCTTAGGAGGACTGTTCTACAATGAGCAGTTCTTC.

This clonotype was counted many times. This chain joins TRBV2 and TRBJ2-7; D is tentatively TRBD1 or TRBD2 (5 bases each). Trimming pared 2 bases from V and 7 bases from J, leaving 15 bases between. CDR1 is SNHLY, CDR2 FYNNEI, per germline. The CDR3 has 14 amino acids. The CDR3 coding sequence is TGTGCCAGCAGTGAACATGGGGACCCTGAAGAGCAGTACTTC. It encodes CASSEHGDPEEQYF.

Ten or more counts support this clonotype. The chain recombines TRBV6-2 or TRBV6-3 with TRBJ2-4, with D maybe TRBD1 (5 bases). V lost 2 bases and J lost 4, with 21 bases in between. Germline CDR1 is MNHEY and CDR2 is SVGEGT. The CDR3 covers 18 residues. Written as DNA, the CDR3 is TGTGCCAGCAGTTACAGGGCATCCCAGGGTTTCCTAAAAAACATTCAGTACTTC. This encodes CASSYRASQGFLKNIQYF.

About this clonotype: A much larger clone lies one base from this, so it may be a read error. The chain has TRBV20-1 and TRBJ2-7; D is possibly TRBD1 (6 bases). CDR1 is DFQATT and CDR2 is SNEGSKA in the germline V gene (reference sequence). The length of the CDR3 is 12 residues. V lost 7 bases and J 0 bases, leaving 10 bases between the germline ends. CDR3 protein: CSVEDSSYEQYF. DNA for the CDR3: TGCAGTGTTGAGGACAGCTCCTACGAGCAGTACTTC.

This clonotype was observed many times. The chain carries TRBV20-1 and TRBJ2-7; TRBD2 agrees at 12 bases. This CDR3 spans 19 amino acids. Germline lookup yields CDR1 DFQATT and CDR2 SNEGSKA (reference sequence). The J segment lost 5 bases and the V segment lost 1 base, leaving 18 bases of the junction unmatched. For the CDR3, the DNA is TGCAGTGCTAGAGCGTCTAGCGGGGGGGCTATCACCCTCCTTGACGAGCAGTACTTC. This translates into CSARASSGGAITLLDEQYF.

This clonotype was seen ten or more times. This chain uses TRBV28 with TRBJ2-3; tentative D call: TRBD1 (5 bases). The CDR3 has 15 amino acids. V lost 3 bases, J lost 1 base, and 11 bases lay in between. Germline CDR1 MDHEN, CDR2 SYDVKM. The CDR3 loop reads CASSFGVRGTDTQYF. The CDR3 DNA reads as TGTGCCAGCAGTTTCGGCGTCAGGGGCACAGATACGCAGTATTTT.

This clonotype was seen many times. The rearrangement links TRBV19 to TRBJ1-5; possible D gene TRBD1, 6 bases. This CDR3 contains 16 residues. Trimming stripped 2 bases from V and 2 bases from J, with 13 bases between. CDR1 and CDR2 (germline): LNHDA, SQIVND (reference sequence). For the CDR3, the DNA is TGTGCCAGTAGTATAAACTCCAGGGGCGGCAATCAGCCCCAGCATTTT. It encodes CASSINSRGGNQPQHF.

This clonotype was picked up many times. This chain links TRBV19 with TRBJ2-3; no clear D. V gave up 3 bases and J gave up 2 bases, with 18 bases separating them. Germline V gene data show CDR1 as LNHDA and CDR2 as SQIVND (reference sequence). CDR3 length: 17 amino acids. Here the CDR3 reads CASSISVDSRLTDTQYF. CDR3 bases: TGTGCCAGTAGTATTAGTGTCGACTCGCGGCTCACAGATACGCAGTATTTT. Supplemented by reference TRBV19 and TRBJ2-3, the full variable domain reads DGGITQSPKYLFRKEGQNVTLSCEQNLNHDAMYWYRQDPGQGLRLIYYSQIVNDFQKGDIAEGYSVSREKKESFPLTVTSAQKNPTAFYLCASSISVDSRLTDTQYFGPGTRLTVL.

This clonotype was seen ten or more times. This chain connects TRBV20-1 to TRBJ1-4, with 9 bases identical to TRBD1. The CDR3 covers 15 residues. In germline, CDR1 is DFQATT, CDR2 SNEGSKA (reference sequence). Trimming removed 0 bases from V and 5 bases from J; junction bases left unmatched: 4. CDR3 sequence (DNA): TGCAGTGCTAGAGAAGATGGGACAGGGAATGAAAAACTGTTTTTT. As protein: CSAREDGTGNEKLFF.

This clonotype was detected ten times or more. The gene calls are TRBV4-3 and TRBJ1-4; 8 bases align to TRBD1. V gave up 0 bases and J gave up 6 bases; unmatched junction bases: 3. This CDR3 is built from 15 residues. Germline lookup yields CDR1 LGHNA and CDR2 YSLEER. CDR3 amino acids: CASSQEAGGHEKLFF. Written as DNA, the CDR3 is TGCGCCAGCAGCCAAGAGGCAGGGGGCCATGAAAAACTGTTTTTT.

This clonotype was counted at least ten times. This sequence joins TRBV7-9 and TRBJ2-3, with a tentative D call TRBD1 (6 bases). The CDR3 runs to 16 residues. V dropped 5 bases and J dropped 0 bases, with 15 bases sitting between them. CDR1 is SEHNR and CDR2 is FQNEAQ in the germline V gene (reference sequence). The CDR3 spells CASSNHRETSTDTQYF. The DNA of the CDR3 is TGTGCCAGCAGCAACCACAGGGAAACTAGCACAGATACGCAGTATTTT.

Turning to this clonotype: A much larger clone lies one base from this, so it may be a read error. The chain is built from TRBV27 and TRBJ1-3; TRBD1 might be the D (5 bases). The ends were cut back, 1 base at V and 1 base at J, with 17 bases in the middle. This CDR3 spans 18 amino acids. The germline V gene encodes CDR1 MNHEY and CDR2 SMNVEV (reference sequence). The CDR3 sequence: CASSLYWDGVGSGNTIYF. CDR3 nucleotide sequence: TGTGCCAGCAGTTTATACTGGGACGGAGTTGGGTCTGGAAACACCATATATTTT.

This clonotype was counted ten times or more. The chain links TRBV7-9 to TRBJ1-4; no reliable D call. Trimming stripped 4 bases from V and 7 bases from J, with 16 bases between. Per the germline V gene, CDR1 is SEHNR and CDR2 is FQNEAQ (reference sequence). This CDR3 has 15 residues. The CDR3 DNA sequence: TGTGCCAGCAGCTCTTGGGTCCTAGGACGTGAAAAACTGTTTTTT. This sequence encodes CASSSWVLGREKLFF.